Presented here are 2 T cell receptor beta chains from one specimen sequenced in a study of blood T cell repertoires in COVID-19. The data were produced by immunoSEQ multiplex PCR, yet TCRdb's version contains in-frame clones alone and is incomplete. The data contain over 200,000 clones, 81% of them singletons. The specimen sequenced was PBMCs or T cells enriched from blood (not recorded which). The origin of the receptors is a woman aged 50 to 60 with acute COVID-19.

A single count supports this clone. This sequence joins TRBV18 and TRBJ2-5; D is perhaps TRBD1 (5 bases). The germline CDR1 and CDR2 sequences are KGHSH and LQKENI. The CDR3 length is 13 residues. V lost 5 bases, J lost 4 bases, and 11 bases lay in between. The CDR3 sequence: CASSSQGRETQYF. The DNA for the CDR3 is TGTGCCAGCTCAAGCCAGGGTAGAGAGACCCAGTACTTC.

This clone has a single count. The genes are TRBV18 and TRBJ2-7, with D tentatively TRBD1 (6 bases). CDR1 KGHSH and CDR2 LQKENI come from the germline V gene. V was pared by 5 bases and J by 0 bases, with 11 bases between. This CDR3 is 14 amino acids long. DNA of the CDR3: TGTGCCAGCTCAGGCATGGACAGCTCCTACGAGCAGTACTTC. Protein product: CASSGMDSSYEQYF. Complete variable domain (other parts from reference TRBV18 and TRBJ2-7): NAGVMQNPRHLVRRRGQEARLRCSPMKGHSHVYWYRQLPEEGLKFMVYLQKENIIDESGMPKERFSAEFPKEGPSILRIQQVVRGDSAAYFCASSGMDSSYEQYFGPGTRLTVT.